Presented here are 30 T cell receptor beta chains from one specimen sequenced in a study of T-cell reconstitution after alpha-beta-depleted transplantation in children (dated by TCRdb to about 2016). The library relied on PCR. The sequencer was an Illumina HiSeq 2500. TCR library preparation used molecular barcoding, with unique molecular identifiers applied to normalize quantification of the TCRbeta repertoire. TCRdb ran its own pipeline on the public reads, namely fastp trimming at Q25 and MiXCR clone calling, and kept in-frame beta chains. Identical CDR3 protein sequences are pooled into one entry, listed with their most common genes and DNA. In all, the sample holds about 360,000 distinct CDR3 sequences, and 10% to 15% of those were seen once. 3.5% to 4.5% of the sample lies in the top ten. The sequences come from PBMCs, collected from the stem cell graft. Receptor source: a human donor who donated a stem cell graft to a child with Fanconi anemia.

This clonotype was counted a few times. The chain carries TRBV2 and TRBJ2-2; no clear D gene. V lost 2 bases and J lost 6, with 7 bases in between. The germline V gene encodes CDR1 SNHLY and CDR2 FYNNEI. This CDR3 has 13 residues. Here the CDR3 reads CASSELVSGELFF. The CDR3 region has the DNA TGTGCCAGCAGTGAACTCGTATCCGGGGAGCTGTTTTTT. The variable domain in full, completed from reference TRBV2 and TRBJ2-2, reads EPEVTQTPSHQVTQMGQEVILRCVPISNHLYFYWYRQILGQKVEFLVSFYNNEISEKSEIFDDQFSVERPDGSNFTLKIRSTKLEDSAMYFCASSELVSGELFFGEGSRLTVL.

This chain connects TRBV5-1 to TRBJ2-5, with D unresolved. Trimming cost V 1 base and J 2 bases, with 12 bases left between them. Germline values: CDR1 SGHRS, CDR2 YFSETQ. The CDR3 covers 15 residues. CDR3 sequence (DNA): TGCGCCAGCAGCTTGTACGGTTCGCCACAAGAGACCCAGTACTTC. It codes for CASSLYGSPQETQYF.

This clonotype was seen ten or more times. The CDR3 sequence is CASSLREQFF. For the CDR3, the DNA is TGTGCCAGCAGCTTAAGGGAGCAGTTCTTC. The chain combines TRBV11-2 with TRBJ2-1, with no clear D. V was shortened by 2 bases and J by 10 bases, with 3 bases between the two germline ends. The CDR3 is made up of 10 amino acids. CDR1 SGHAT and CDR2 FQNNGV come from the germline V gene. Looking up the rest from reference TRBV11-2 and TRBJ2-1 gives the full variable domain: EAGVAQSPRYKIIEKRQSVAFWCNPISGHATLYWYQQILGQGPKLLIQFQNNGVVDDSQLPKDRFSAERLKGVDSTLKIQPAKLEDSAVYLCASSLREQFFGPGTRLTVL.

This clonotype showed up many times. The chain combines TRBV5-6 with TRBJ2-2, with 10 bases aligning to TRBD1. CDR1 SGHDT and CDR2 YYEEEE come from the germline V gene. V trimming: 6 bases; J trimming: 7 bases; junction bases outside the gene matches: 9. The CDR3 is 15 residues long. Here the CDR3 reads CASTYRDRGHGELFF. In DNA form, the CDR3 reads TGTGCCAGCACGTACCGGGACAGGGGACACGGGGAGCTGTTTTTT.

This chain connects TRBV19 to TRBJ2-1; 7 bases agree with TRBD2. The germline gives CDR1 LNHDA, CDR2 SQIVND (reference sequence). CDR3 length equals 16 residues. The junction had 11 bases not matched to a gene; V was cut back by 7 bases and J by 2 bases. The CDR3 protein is CASKVGGGKTYNEQFF. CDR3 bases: TGTGCCAGTAAGGTTGGGGGGGGGAAGACCTACAATGAGCAGTTCTTC.

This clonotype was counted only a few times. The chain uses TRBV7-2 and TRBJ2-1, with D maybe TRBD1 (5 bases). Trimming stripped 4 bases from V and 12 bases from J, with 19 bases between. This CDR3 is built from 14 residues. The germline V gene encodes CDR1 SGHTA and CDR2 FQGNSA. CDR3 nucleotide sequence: TGTGCCAGCAGCTCCCCCATCAGGGTGTTGGGGCAGTTCTTC. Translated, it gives CASSSPIRVLGQFF.

The CDR3 spells CSARDLGPVNTEAFF. The DNA for the CDR3 is TGCAGTGCTAGAGATTTGGGACCGGTGAACACTGAAGCTTTCTTT. The chain links TRBV20-1 to TRBJ1-1, with TRBD1 as a possible D gene (5 bases). The V end lost 0 bases, the J end lost 0 bases, and 11 bases lay between the germline ends. Germline V lookup: CDR1 DFQATT, CDR2 SNEGSKA (reference sequence). CDR3 length equals 15 residues.

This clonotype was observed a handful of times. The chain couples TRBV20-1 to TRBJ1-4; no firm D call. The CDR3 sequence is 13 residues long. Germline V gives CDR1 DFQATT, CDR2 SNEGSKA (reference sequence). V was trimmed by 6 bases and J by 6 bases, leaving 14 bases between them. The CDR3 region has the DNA TGCAGTGCAACACATGGAGTGGATGAAAAACTGTTTTTT. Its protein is CSATHGVDEKLFF.

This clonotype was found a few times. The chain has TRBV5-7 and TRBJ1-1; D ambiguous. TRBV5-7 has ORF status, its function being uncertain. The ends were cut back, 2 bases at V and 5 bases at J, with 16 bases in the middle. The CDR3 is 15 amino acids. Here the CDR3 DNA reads TGTGCCAGCAGCTTCCCACTATCTCGTCGGACTGAAGCTTTCTTT. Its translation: CASSFPLSRRTEAFF.

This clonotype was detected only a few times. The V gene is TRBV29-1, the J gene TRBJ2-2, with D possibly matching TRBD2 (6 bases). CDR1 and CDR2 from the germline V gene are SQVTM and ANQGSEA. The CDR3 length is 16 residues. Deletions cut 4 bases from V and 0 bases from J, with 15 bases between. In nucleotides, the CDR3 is TGCAGCGTTGTTCGTGGGGCGGGATCGAACACCGGGGAGCTGTTTTTT. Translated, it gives CSVVRGAGSNTGELFF.

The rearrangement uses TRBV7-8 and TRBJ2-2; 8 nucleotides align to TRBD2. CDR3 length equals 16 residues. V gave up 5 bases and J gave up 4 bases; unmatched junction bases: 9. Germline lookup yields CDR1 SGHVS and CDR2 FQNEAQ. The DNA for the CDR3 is TGTGCCAGCAGCCTCGGGGGGGCCTCGTTCACCGGGGAGCTGTTTTTT. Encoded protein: CASSLGGASFTGELFF.

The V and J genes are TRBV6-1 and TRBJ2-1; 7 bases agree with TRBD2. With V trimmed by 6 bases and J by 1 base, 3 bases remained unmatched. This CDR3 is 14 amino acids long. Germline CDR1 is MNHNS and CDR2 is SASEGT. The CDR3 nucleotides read TGTGCCAGCAGCGGGGGGAGATCCTACAATGAGCAGTTCTTC. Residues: CASSGGRSYNEQFF.

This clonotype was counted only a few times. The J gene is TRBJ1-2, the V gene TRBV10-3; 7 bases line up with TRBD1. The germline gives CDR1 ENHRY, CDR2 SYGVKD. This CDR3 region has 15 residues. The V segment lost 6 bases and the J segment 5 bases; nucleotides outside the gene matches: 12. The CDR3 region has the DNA TGTGCCATCAGGTTCACAGGGGCCTCTGGGTATGGCTACACCTTC. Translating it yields CAIRFTGASGYGYTF.

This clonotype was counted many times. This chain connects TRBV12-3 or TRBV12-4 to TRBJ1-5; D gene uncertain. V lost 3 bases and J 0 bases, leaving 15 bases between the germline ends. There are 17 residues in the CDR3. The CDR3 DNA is TGTGCCAGCAGTTTCCGTGGACGGGAGAGTAGCAATCAGCCCCAGCATTTT. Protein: CASSFRGRESSNQPQHF.

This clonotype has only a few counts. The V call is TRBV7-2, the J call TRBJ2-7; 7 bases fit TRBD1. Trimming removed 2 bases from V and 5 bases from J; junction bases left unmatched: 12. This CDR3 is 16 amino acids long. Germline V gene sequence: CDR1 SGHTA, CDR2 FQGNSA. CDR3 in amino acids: CASSLRGRGYWDEQYF. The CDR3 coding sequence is TGTGCCAGCAGCTTAAGGGGGCGCGGGTATTGGGACGAGCAGTACTTC.

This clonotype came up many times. CDR3 sequence: CASSLDENSPLHF. CDR3 in DNA: TGTGCCAGCAGCTTAGATGAGAATTCACCCCTCCACTTT. This chain uses TRBV7-6 with TRBJ1-6; D gene ambiguous. The germline V gene encodes CDR1 SGHVS and CDR2 FNYEAQ. V lost 1 base and J 7 bases, leaving 5 bases between the germline ends. CDR3 size: 13 residues. Looking up the rest from reference TRBV7-6 and TRBJ1-6 gives the full variable domain: GAGVSQSPRYKVTKRGQDVALRCDPISGHVSLYWYRQALGQGPEFLTYFNYEAQQDKSGLPNDRFSAERPEGSISTLTIQRTEQRDSAMYRCASSLDENSPLHFGNGTRLTVT.

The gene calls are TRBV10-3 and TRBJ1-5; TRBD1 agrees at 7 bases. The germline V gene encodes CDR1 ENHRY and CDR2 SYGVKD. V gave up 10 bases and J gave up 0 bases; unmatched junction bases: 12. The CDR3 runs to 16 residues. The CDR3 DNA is TGTGCCACCAAAGATATCGGGACAGATAGCAATCAGCCCCAGCATTTT. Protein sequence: CATKDIGTDSNQPQHF.

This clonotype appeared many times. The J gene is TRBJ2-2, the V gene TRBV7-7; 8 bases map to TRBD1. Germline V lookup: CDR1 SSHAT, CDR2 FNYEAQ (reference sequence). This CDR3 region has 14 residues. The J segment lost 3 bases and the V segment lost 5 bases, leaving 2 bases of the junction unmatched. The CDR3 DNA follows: TGTGCCAGCAGCACGACAGGGGACACCGGGGAGCTGTTTTTT. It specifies CASSTTGDTGELFF.

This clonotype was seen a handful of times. The CDR3 region has the DNA TGTGCCAGCAGCTTATCGTTTATCGGGGAGCTGTTTTTT. Amino acids: CASSLSFIGELFF. This rearrangement joins TRBV7-2 to TRBJ2-2; D is undetermined. The V end lost 2 bases, the J end lost 7 bases, and 8 bases lay between the germline ends. The CDR3 extends over 13 amino acids. Germline assignment: CDR1 SGHTA and CDR2 FQGNSA.

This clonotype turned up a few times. Written as DNA, the CDR3 is TGTGCCAGCAGCTTAGGCCCGGGACAGTCTCTCAATCAGCCCCAGCATTTT. As protein: CASSLGPGQSLNQPQHF. The genes are TRBV13 and TRBJ1-5, with 7 bases fitting TRBD1. CDR3 size: 17 residues. The trim removed 0 bases at V and 3 bases at J, leaving 8 bases unmatched. Germline-derived CDR1 and CDR2 are PRHDT and FYEKMQ (reference sequence).

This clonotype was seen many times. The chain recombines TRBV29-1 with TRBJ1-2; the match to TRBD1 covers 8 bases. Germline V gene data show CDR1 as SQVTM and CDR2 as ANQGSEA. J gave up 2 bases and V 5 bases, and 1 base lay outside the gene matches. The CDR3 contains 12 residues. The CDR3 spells CSVQGANYGYTF. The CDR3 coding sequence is TGCAGCGTTCAGGGGGCGAACTATGGCTACACCTTC.

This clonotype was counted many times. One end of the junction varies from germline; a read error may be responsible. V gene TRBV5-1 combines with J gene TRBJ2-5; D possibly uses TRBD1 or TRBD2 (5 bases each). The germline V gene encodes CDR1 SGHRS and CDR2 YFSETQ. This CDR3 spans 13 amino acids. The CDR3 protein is CASSPGQRETQYF. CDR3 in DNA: TGTGCCAGCAGTCCAGGGCAGCGGGAGACCCAGTACTTC.

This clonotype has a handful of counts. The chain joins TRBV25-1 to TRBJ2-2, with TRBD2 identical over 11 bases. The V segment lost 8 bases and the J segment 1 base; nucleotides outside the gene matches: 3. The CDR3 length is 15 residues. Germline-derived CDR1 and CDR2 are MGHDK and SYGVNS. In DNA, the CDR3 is TGTGCCAGCGCCGGACTAGCGGGGAACACCGGGGAGCTGTTTTTT. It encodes CASAGLAGNTGELFF.

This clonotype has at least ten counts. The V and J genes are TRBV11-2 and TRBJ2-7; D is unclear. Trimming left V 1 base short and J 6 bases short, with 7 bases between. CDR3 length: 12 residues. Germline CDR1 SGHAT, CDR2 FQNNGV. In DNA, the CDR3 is TGTGCCAGCAGCTTAGGTGTAGGCGAGCAGTACGTC. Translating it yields CASSLGVGEQYV.

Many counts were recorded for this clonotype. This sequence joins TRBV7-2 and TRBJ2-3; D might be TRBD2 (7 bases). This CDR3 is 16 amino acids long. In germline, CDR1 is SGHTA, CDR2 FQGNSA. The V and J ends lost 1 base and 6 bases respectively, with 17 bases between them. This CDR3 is CASSLVGGATRDTQYF. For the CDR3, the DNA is TGTGCCAGCAGCTTAGTAGGGGGGGCAACGAGGGATACGCAGTATTTT.

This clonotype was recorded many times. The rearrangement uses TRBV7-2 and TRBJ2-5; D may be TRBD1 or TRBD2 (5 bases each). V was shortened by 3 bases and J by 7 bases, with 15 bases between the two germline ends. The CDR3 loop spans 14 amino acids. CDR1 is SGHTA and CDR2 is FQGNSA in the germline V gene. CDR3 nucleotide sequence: TGTGCCAGCAGCTTTGGGACGGCTGGAGGGACCCAGTACTTC. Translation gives CASSFGTAGGTQYF.

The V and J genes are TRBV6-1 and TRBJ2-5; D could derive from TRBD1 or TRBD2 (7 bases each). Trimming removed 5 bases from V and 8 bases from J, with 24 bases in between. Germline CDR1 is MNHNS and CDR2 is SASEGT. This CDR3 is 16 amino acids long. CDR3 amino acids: CASSPLLGPGGETQYF. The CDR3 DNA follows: TGTGCCAGCAGTCCCCTCCTGGGCCCAGGGGGGGAAACCCAGTACTTC.

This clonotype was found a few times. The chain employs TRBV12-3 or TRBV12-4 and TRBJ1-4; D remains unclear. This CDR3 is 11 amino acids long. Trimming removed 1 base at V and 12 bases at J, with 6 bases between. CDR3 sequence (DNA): TGTGCCAGCAGTTTAGGGACGGAACTGTTTTTT. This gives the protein CASSLGTELFF.

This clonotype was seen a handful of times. The DNA of the CDR3 is TGTGCCAGCAGAGCGGGACTAGCCTCAGATACGCAGTATTTT. This encodes CASRAGLASDTQYF. The chain is built from TRBV25-1 and TRBJ2-3; 9 nucleotides agree with TRBD2. This CDR3 is built from 14 residues. V lost 6 bases and J lost 4; bases outside the gene matches: 5. The germline V gene has CDR1 MGHDK and CDR2 SYGVNS.

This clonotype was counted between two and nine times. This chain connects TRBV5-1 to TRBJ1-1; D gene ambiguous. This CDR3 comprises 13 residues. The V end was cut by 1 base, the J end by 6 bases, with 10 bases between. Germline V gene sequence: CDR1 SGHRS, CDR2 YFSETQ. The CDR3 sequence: CASSLRSDSEAFF. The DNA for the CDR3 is TGCGCCAGCAGCTTGAGGAGCGACTCTGAAGCTTTCTTT.